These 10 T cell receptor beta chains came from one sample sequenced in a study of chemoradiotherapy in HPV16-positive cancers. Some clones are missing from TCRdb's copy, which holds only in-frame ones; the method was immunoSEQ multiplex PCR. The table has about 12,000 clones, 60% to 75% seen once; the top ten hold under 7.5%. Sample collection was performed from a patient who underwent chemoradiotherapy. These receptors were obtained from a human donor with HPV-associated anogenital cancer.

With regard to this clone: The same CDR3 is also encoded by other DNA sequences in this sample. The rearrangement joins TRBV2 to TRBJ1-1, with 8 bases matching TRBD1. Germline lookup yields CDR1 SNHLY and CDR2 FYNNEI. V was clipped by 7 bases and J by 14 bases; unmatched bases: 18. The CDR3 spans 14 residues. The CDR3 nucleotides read TGTGCCAGCACCAAGGGGGCGGACAGGGATTCTGCCTTCTTT. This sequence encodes CASTKGADRDSAFF.

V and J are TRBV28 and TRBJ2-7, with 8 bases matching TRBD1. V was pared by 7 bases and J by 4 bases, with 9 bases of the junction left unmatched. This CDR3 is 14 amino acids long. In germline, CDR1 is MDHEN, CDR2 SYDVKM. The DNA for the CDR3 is TGTGCCAGCATCCGGACAGGGTATGTTTACGAGCAGTACTTC. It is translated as CASIRTGYVYEQYF.

CDR3 sequence reads: CASSFWTGQTGELFF. The CDR3 bases are TGTGCCAGCAGCTTTTGGACAGGGCAGACCGGGGAGCTGTTTTTT. This chain uses TRBV11-2 with TRBJ2-2; 8 positions agree with TRBD1. Per the germline V gene, CDR1 is SGHAT and CDR2 is FQNNGV. J gave up 5 bases and V 3 bases, and 5 bases lay outside the gene matches. This CDR3 region has 15 residues.

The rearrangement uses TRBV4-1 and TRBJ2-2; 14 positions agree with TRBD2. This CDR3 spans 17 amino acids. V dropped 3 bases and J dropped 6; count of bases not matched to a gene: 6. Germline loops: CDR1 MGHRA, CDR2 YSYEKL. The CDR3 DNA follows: TGCGCCAGCAGCCATTTCGGGACTAGCGGGAGATCCGGGGAGCTGTTTTTT. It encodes CASSHFGTSGRSGELFF.

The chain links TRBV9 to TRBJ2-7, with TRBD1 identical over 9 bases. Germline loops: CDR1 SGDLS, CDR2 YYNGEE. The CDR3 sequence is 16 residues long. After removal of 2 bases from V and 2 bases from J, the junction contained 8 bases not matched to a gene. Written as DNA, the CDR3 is TGTGCCAGCAGCGTTCTGGAGGGACAGGGAACCTACGAGCAGTACTTC. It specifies CASSVLEGQGTYEQYF.

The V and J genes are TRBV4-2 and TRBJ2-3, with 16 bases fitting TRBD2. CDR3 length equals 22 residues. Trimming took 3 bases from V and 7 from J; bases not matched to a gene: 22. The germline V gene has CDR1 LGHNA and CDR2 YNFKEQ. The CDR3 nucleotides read TGTGCCAGCAGCCAGGATCCCGGGACTAGCGGGAGGGGCCACCCCTCTTTTAATACGCAGTATTTT. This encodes CASSQDPGTSGRGHPSFNTQYF.

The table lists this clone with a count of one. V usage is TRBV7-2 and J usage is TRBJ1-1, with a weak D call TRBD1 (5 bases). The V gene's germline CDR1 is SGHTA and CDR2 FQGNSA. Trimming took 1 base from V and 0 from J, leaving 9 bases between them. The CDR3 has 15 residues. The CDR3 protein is CASSLVGAVNTEAFF. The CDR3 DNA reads TGTGCCAGCAGCTTAGTAGGGGCGGTGAACACTGAAGCTTTCTTT.

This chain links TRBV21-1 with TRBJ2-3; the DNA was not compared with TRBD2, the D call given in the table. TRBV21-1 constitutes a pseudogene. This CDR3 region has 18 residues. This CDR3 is CASSKWEGTSGTSDTQYF. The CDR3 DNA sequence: TGTGCCAGCAGCAAATGGGAAGGGACTAGCGGGACTTCAGATACGCAGTATTTT.

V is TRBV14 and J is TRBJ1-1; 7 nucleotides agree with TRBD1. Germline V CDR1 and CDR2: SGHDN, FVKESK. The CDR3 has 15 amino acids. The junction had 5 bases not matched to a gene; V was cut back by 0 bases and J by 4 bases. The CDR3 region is CASSQDIGGLTEAFF. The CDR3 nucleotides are TGTGCCAGCAGCCAAGATATAGGGGGCCTCACTGAAGCTTTCTTT.

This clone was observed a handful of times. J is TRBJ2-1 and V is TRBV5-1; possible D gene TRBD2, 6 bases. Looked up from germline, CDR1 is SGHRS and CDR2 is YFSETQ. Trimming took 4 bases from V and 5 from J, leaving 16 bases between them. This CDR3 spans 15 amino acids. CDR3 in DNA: TGCGCCAGCAGCGCAGCAGGAGGGAAACACAATGAGCAGTTCTTC. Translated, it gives CASSAAGGKHNEQFF.